This entry concerns a single TCR beta chain. What it binds is unknown. The sample originates from a study of memory CD4+ T cells and cytomegalovirus serostatus. Across the study: This sample comes from healthy Belgian adults, 9 CMV seropositive, around 26 seronegative.

Data came from immunoSEQ multiplex PCR; TCRdb stores just in-frame clones and leaves some out. The sample shows about 92,000 clones, 75% to 85% of them seen only once. Study conclusions and caveats: The CMV-associated TCR signature appears largely within the CD4+ memory repertoire.

The sort gate was single viable CD3+CD4+CD8-CD45RO+ cells for memory CD4+ T cells. Donors' CMV status reflects serum IgG against pp150, pp28, p38, p52. Total CD4+ T cells were enriched by CD4 positive selection. Trimming cost V 3 bases and J 7 bases; bases outside gene matches: 25. The V gene's germline CDR1 is SGHRS and CDR2 YFSETQ. This CDR3 has 21 amino acids. The source of this sequence is an adult in good health and CMV-seropositive. The specimen was memory CD4+ T cells from blood. The chain has TRBV5-1 and TRBJ2-2; 9 bases match TRBD2. The CDR3 region has the DNA TGCGCCAGCAGCTCCGGCCGGGCAGCGGGAGGAAGCGCCCGGAGGAACGGGGAGCTGTTTTTT. Its protein product is CASSSGRAAGGSARRNGELFF. The variable domain in full, with the rest retrieved from reference TRBV5-1 and TRBJ2-2, is KAGVTQTPRYLIKTRGQQVTLSCSPISGHRSVSWYQQTPGQGLQFLFEYFSETQRNKGNFPGRFSGRQFSNSRSEMNVSTLELGDSALYLCASSSGRAAGGSARRNGELFFGEGSRLTVL.